This T cell receptor beta chain emerged from a study of T-cell reconstitution after alpha-beta-depleted transplantation in children. Germline V gives CDR1 GTSNPN, CDR2 SVGIG (reference sequence). The CDR3 sequence is 15 residues long. The ends lost 1 base at V and 2 bases at J; junction bases unmatched: 4. This clonotype came up a few times. Preparation of the TCRbeta library used unique molecular identifiers. A single record per CDR3 protein comes from TCRdb applying MiXCR to the PCR reads. The table shows around 200,000 distinct CDR3 sequences, with about 6.8% occurring only once. The chain couples TRBV30 to TRBJ2-1; TRBD1 agrees at 8 bases. The TCR was taken from a human donor who donated a stem cell graft to a child with Wiskott-Aldrich syndrome. The sample in question was PBMCs from the stem cell graft donor, obtained from the stem cell graft. CDR3 region: CAWSGAGGPYNEQFF. In nucleotides, the CDR3 is TGTGCCTGGAGTGGGGCAGGGGGCCCCTACAATGAGCAGTTCTTC.